Shown below are 28 T cell receptor beta chains from a single sample sequenced in a study of CD4 T cells in relation to SARS-CoV-2 and coronaviruses. The assay was immunoSEQ multiplex PCR, and TCRdb's table has in-frame clones only and misses some. Found here are 9,000 to 15,000 clones, about 78% of them singletons; the top ten hold about an eighth. Their cognate antigens are unknown. CD4+ T cells from unexposed donors were obtained before the COVID-19 pandemic (2011-2018). CD4+ T cells were isolated from the cells after more than 8 days of culture. Sequencing used CD4+ T cells from PBMCs, cultured in vitro. The source of these receptors is a human donor in good health.

The V call is TRBV19, the J call TRBJ2-5, with D tentatively TRBD1 or TRBD2 (5 bases each). The CDR3 runs to 14 residues. Germline lookup yields CDR1 LNHDA and CDR2 SQIVND (reference sequence). The V end lost 7 bases, the J end lost 4 bases, and 16 bases lay between the germline ends. CDR3 DNA sequence: TGTGCCAGTACTGATGGGGGAGTAAGAGAGACCCAGTACTTC. This gives the protein CASTDGGVRETQYF.

In its sample, this clone was seen a few times. The chain has TRBV4-1 and TRBJ1-1; possible D gene TRBD1, 6 bases. The ends were cut back, 1 base at V and 12 bases at J, with 12 bases in the middle. Germline V lookup: CDR1 MGHRA, CDR2 YSYEKL. The CDR3 runs to 12 residues. CDR3 sequence: CASSQVGRGPFF. CDR3 nucleotides: TGCGCCAGCAGCCAAGTTGGCAGGGGTCCTTTCTTT.

This chain connects TRBV6-6 to TRBJ1-1; TRBD1 matches at 7 bases. CDR1 and CDR2 (germline): MNHNY, SVGAGI (reference sequence). V was clipped by 5 bases and J by 5 bases; unmatched bases: 8. This CDR3 has 14 residues. The CDR3 coding sequence is TGTGCCAGCAGTGGAACAGGGGTGGGGACTGAAGCTTTCTTT. Its translation is CASSGTGVGTEAFF.

The chain combines TRBV21-1 with TRBJ1-3; TRBD1, the table's D call, lacks a check against the DNA. TRBV21-1 is tagged as a pseudogene. The CDR3 contains 16 residues. The CDR3 protein is CASSKQLAQGGNTIYF. The CDR3 DNA sequence: TGTGCCAGCAGCAAACAGTTAGCACAGGGGGGAAACACCATATATTTT.

The chain employs TRBV18 and TRBJ2-1, with TRBD2 matching over 7 bases. This CDR3 is 16 amino acids long. V lost 0 bases, J lost 2 bases, and 4 bases stayed unmatched. Germline V gene lookup returns CDR1 KGHSH and CDR2 LQKENI. Here the CDR3 reads CASSPPNGRTYNEQFF. The CDR3 DNA reads as TGTGCCAGCTCACCACCGAACGGGAGGACCTACAATGAGCAGTTCTTC.

The gene calls are TRBV6-2 or TRBV6-3 and TRBJ2-1; D possibly corresponds to TRBD1 (5 bases). V lost 5 bases and J lost 8, with 19 bases in between. This CDR3 has 15 amino acids. Germline V gives CDR1 MNHEY, CDR2 SVGEGT. The CDR3 region is CASSDSQRVVDEQFF. The CDR3 coding sequence is TGTGCCAGCAGTGACAGCCAGCGAGTGGTCGATGAGCAGTTCTTC.

The chain has TRBV3-1 (or the pseudogene TRBV3-2) and TRBJ1-1; 9 bases line up with TRBD1. The CDR3 runs to 18 residues. Per germline, CDR1 LGHDT and CDR2 YNNKEL (reference sequence). V lost 0 bases to trimming and J lost 5 bases; unmatched junction nucleotides: 13. The CDR3 DNA follows: TGTGCCAGCAGCCAAGAATTTGGAACAGGGGGCATGAGGACTGAAGCTTTCTTT. Its translation: CASSQEFGTGGMRTEAFF.

The chain uses TRBV12-5 and TRBJ2-7, with D unresolved. Germline CDR1 and CDR2: LGHNT and FRNRAP. V shed 2 bases and J shed 0 bases, with 8 bases lying between them. CDR3 length: 14 amino acids. The CDR3 loop is CASGLLTDSYEQYF. CDR3 nucleotide sequence: TGTGCTAGTGGTTTGTTAACGGACTCCTACGAGCAGTACTTC.

J is TRBJ2-7 and V is TRBV19; 7 bases are shared with TRBD1. Germline V CDR1 and CDR2: LNHDA, SQIVND (reference sequence). This CDR3 region has 15 residues. V lost 3 bases, J lost 2 bases, and 7 bases stayed unmatched. The CDR3 loop reads CASSIYGTEAYEQYF. CDR3 DNA sequence: TGTGCCAGTAGTATTTACGGGACAGAAGCCTACGAGCAGTACTTC.

The sample holds one count of this clone. This rearrangement joins TRBV5-1 to TRBJ2-5; TRBD2 is a possible D gene (8 bases). Trimming pared 6 bases from V and 4 bases from J, leaving 16 bases between. The CDR3 is 14 residues long. Germline values: CDR1 SGHRS, CDR2 YFSETQ. The CDR3, as DNA: TGCGCCAGCACCCCGGGAGGGGACAGAGAGACCCAGTACTTC. It encodes CASTPGGDRETQYF.

The gene calls are TRBV4-3 and TRBJ2-7, with D perhaps TRBD1 (5 bases). Germline V gene sequence: CDR1 LGHNA, CDR2 YSLEER. V lost 0 bases, J lost 3 bases, and 9 bases lay in between. This CDR3 spans 14 amino acids. The CDR3 nucleotides read TGCGCCAGCAGCCAAGAGGCAGGGATCTACGAGCAGTACTTC. Translation: CASSQEAGIYEQYF.

The genes are TRBV25-1 and TRBJ2-2, with TRBD2 identical over 7 bases. With 0 bases clipped from V and 1 base from J, the junction kept 5 bases outside the gene matches. Germline V gene data show CDR1 as MGHDK and CDR2 as SYGVNS. The CDR3 has 17 residues. DNA of the CDR3: TGTGCCAGCAGTGAATATAAACTAGCGCTGAACACCGGGGAGCTGTTTTTT. Protein sequence: CASSEYKLALNTGELFF.

V and J are TRBV3-1 (or the pseudogene TRBV3-2) and TRBJ2-4, with D possibly TRBD2 on 6 matching bases. The CDR3 is 18 amino acids. Germline V gene sequence: CDR1 LGHDT, CDR2 YNNKEL (reference sequence). The germline V and J ends were trimmed by 1 base and 3 bases, with 19 bases remaining between them. CDR3 loop: CASSQVCSGLRGKNIQYF. The CDR3 DNA reads as TGTGCCAGCAGCCAAGTTTGTAGCGGACTGAGGGGCAAAAACATTCAGTACTTC.

This clone was counted a few times. The gene calls are TRBV7-9 and TRBJ2-3, with 9 bases matching TRBD2. The CDR3 runs 19 residues. CDR1 is SEHNR and CDR2 is FQNEAQ in the germline V gene (reference sequence). V dropped 0 bases and J dropped 7; count of bases not matched to a gene: 17. CDR3: CASSLAIGFGAGGPNTQYF. The CDR3 nucleotides read TGTGCCAGCAGCTTAGCTATAGGCTTTGGGGCGGGGGGGCCAAATACGCAGTATTTT.

Worth noting for this clone: The junction shows a germline mismatch at one end, possibly a read error. The rearrangement joins TRBV6-1 to TRBJ2-4; TRBD2 aligns across 10 bases. The CDR3 spans 14 residues. In germline, CDR1 is MNHNS, CDR2 SASEGT. The CDR3 DNA is TGTGCCAGCAGTGAAGCGCTGATTATGGCTAGCGGGAGATTC. As protein: CASSEALIMASGRF.

This rearrangement joins TRBV29-1 to TRBJ2-1, with 11 bases fitting TRBD2. The ends lost 7 bases at V and 4 bases at J; junction bases unmatched: 9. The germline V gene has CDR1 SQVTM and CDR2 ANQGSEA. The CDR3 extends over 15 amino acids. CDR3 residues: CSAFSGRASYNEQFF. The CDR3 nucleotides read TGCAGCGCATTTAGCGGGAGGGCCTCGTACAATGAGCAGTTCTTC.

The chain has TRBV3-1 (or the pseudogene TRBV3-2) and TRBJ1-1; D perhaps matches TRBD1 (6 bases). Trimming removed 0 bases from V and 0 bases from J, with 14 bases in between. CDR1 LGHDT and CDR2 YNNKEL come from the germline V gene (reference sequence). The CDR3 sequence is 17 residues long. The CDR3, as DNA: TGTGCCAGCAGCCAAGAGTGGCCAGGGGAGATGAACACTGAAGCTTTCTTT. Its translation: CASSQEWPGEMNTEAFF.

This clone was detected once. The chain couples TRBV5-5 to TRBJ2-1, with D tentatively TRBD1 (6 bases). V was cut by 4 bases and J by 0 bases, with 14 bases left in between. Germline V gene data show CDR1 as SGHKS and CDR2 as YYEKEE (reference sequence). There are 16 residues in the CDR3. The DNA for the CDR3 is TGTGCCAGCAGCCATACCCAGGGGAGCTCCTACAATGAGCAGTTCTTC. Amino acids: CASSHTQGSSYNEQFF.

The V call is TRBV7-3, the J call TRBJ2-1; D is perhaps TRBD1 or TRBD2 (5 bases each). Germline V lookup: CDR1 SGHTA, CDR2 FQGTGA. This CDR3 region has 15 residues. Trimming took 5 bases from V and 7 from J, leaving 18 bases between them. CDR3 in DNA: TGTGCCAGCAGCCCAGGGTTCGAATCGGGGAATGAGCAGTTCTTC. Protein product: CASSPGFESGNEQFF. The full variable domain, its missing parts supplied by reference TRBV7-3 and TRBJ2-1, is GAGVSQTPSNKVTEKGKYVELRCDPISGHTALYWYRQSLGQGPEFLIYFQGTGAADDSGLPNDRFFAVRPEGSVSTLKIQRTERGDSAVYLCASSPGFESGNEQFFGPGTRLTVL.

The V and J genes are TRBV29-1 and TRBJ1-2; tentatively, D is TRBD1 (6 bases). The CDR3 totals 12 residues. Trimming pared 3 bases from V and 9 bases from J, leaving 14 bases between. Germline V gene data show CDR1 as SQVTM and CDR2 as ANQGSEA. CDR3 DNA sequence: TGCAGCGTTGACAGGGGTACCCTTAGCTACACCTTC. Its protein product is CSVDRGTLSYTF.

The chain has TRBV11-2 and TRBJ2-7, with D hard to call. Trimming removed 1 base at V and 1 base at J, with 11 bases between. Germline V gives CDR1 SGHAT, CDR2 FQNNGV. This CDR3 spans 15 amino acids. CDR3 amino acids: CASSLAIQVSYEQYF. CDR3 DNA sequence: TGTGCCAGCAGCTTAGCTATTCAGGTATCCTACGAGCAGTACTTC.

The chain combines TRBV7-9 with TRBJ1-5; 9 bases map to TRBD1. V lost 5 bases, J lost 6 bases, and 2 bases stayed unmatched. The CDR3 is 13 residues long. The V gene's germline CDR1 is SEHNR and CDR2 FQNEAQ (reference sequence). Written as DNA, the CDR3 is TGTGCCAGCAGCAGACAGGGGGGTCAGCCCCAGCATTTT. It specifies CASSRQGGQPQHF. The full variable domain, completed using reference TRBV7-9 and TRBJ1-5, is DTGVSQNPRHKITKRGQNVTFRCDPISEHNRLYWYRQTLGQGPEFLTYFQNEAQLEKSRLLSDRFSAERPKGSFSTLEIQRTEQGDSAMYLCASSRQGGQPQHFGDGTRLSIL.

V usage is TRBV19 and J usage is TRBJ1-5; no clear D. CDR3 length: 15 residues. CDR1 is LNHDA, CDR2 SQIVND, per germline (reference sequence). V lost 2 bases to trimming and J lost 7 bases, with 15 bases between them. CDR3 region: CASSISPLAGQPQHF. CDR3 DNA sequence: TGTGCCAGTAGTATAAGTCCCTTGGCTGGCCAGCCCCAGCATTTT.

The gene calls are TRBV25-1 and TRBJ2-2; 8 nucleotides align to TRBD2. Germline CDR1 and CDR2: MGHDK and SYGVNS. The CDR3 runs to 15 residues. V shed 6 bases, J shed 0 bases, and the junction held 3 bases outside the gene matches. CDR3 protein: CASRVAGTNTGELFF. Written as DNA, the CDR3 is TGTGCCAGCAGAGTAGCGGGGACGAACACCGGGGAGCTGTTTTTT. Using reference TRBV25-1 and TRBJ2-2 for the parts outside the CDR3, the full variable domain is EADIYQTPRYLVIGTGKKITLECSQTMGHDKMYWYQQDPGMELHLIHYSYGVNSTEKGDLSSESTVSRIRTEHFPLTLESARPSHTSQYLCASRVAGTNTGELFFGEGSRLTVL.

The chain couples TRBV7-2 to TRBJ2-2; tentative D call: TRBD2 (5 bases). This CDR3 contains 16 residues. Germline V lookup: CDR1 SGHTA, CDR2 FQGNSA. The V end was cut by 4 bases, the J end by 1 base, with 13 bases between. Written as DNA, the CDR3 is TGTGCCAGCAGCTGGCCCCAAGGGAGGAACACCGGGGAGCTGTTTTTT. Its translation is CASSWPQGRNTGELFF.

For the CDR3, the DNA is TGTGCCAGCAGCCTAACAGGGTCGGGGGGGGAGACCCAGTACTTC. Protein: CASSLTGSGGETQYF. The rearrangement joins TRBV3-1 (or the pseudogene TRBV3-2) to TRBJ2-5; 8 bases align to TRBD2. Trimming cost V 4 bases and J 5 bases; bases outside gene matches: 9. CDR1 LGHDT and CDR2 YNNKEL come from the germline V gene (reference sequence). CDR3 length equals 15 residues.

The V gene is TRBV5-4, the J gene TRBJ2-2, with D unclear. The CDR3 spans 14 residues. Trimming took off 4 bases at V and 2 bases at J, with 9 bases between the two ends. Looked up from germline, CDR1 is SGHNT and CDR2 is YYREEE (reference sequence). The CDR3 DNA sequence: TGTGCCAGCAGCCGTTGGGTCAACACCGGGGAGCTGTTTTTT. This codes for CASSRWVNTGELFF.

The chain combines TRBV25-1 with TRBJ2-7; 7 bases agree with TRBD1. Germline CDR1 MGHDK, CDR2 SYGVNS. The CDR3 sequence is 13 residues long. The V gene end was trimmed by 4 bases and the J gene end by 2 bases; junction bases not matched to a gene: 2. The CDR3 coding sequence is TGTGCCAGCAGTGTGACAGGGACCTACGAGCAGTACTTC. Encoded protein: CASSVTGTYEQYF.